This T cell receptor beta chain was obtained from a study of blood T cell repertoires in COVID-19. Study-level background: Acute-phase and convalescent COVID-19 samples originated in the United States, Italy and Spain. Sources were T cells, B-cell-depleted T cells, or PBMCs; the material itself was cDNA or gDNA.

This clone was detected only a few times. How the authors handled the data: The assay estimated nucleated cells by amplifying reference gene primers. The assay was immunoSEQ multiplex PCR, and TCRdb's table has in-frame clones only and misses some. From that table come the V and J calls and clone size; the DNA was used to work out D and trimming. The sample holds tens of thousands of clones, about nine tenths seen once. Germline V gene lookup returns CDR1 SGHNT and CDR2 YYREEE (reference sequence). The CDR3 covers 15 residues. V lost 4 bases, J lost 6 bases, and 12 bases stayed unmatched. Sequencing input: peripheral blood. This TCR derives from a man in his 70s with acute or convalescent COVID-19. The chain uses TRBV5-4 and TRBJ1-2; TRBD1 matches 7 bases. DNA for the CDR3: TGTGCCAGCAGCGGGATGGGACAGCTCTTAGATGGCTACACCTTC. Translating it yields CASSGMGQLLDGYTF.